This T cell receptor beta chain comes out of a study of Ad26.COV2.S vaccination and SARS-CoV-2 variants. The data were produced by immunoSEQ multiplex PCR, yet TCRdb's version contains in-frame clones alone and is incomplete. Of about 350,000 clones in the sample, roughly 87% were seen once. The treatment here: around 19 received Ad26.COV2.S at low or high dose, single or two shots; about 5 received placebo; per-sample allocation not given. After the first vaccine or placebo injection, samples were drawn on day 63. Trimming cost V 5 bases and J 4 bases; bases outside gene matches: 6. This CDR3 spans 14 amino acids. Germline CDR1 SGHTS, CDR2 YDEGEE.

This receptor was identified in a person aged 18-60 years who received the Ad26.COV2.S COVID-19 vaccine or a placebo. The chain joins TRBV5-8 to TRBJ2-5; TRBD2 aligns across 9 bases. Sequenced here: peripheral blood, sampled in a trial of Ad26.COV2.S vaccine versus placebo. CDR3 sequence reads: CASSTRGGTETQYF. Here the CDR3 DNA reads TGTGCCAGCAGTACGCGGGGGGGGACAGAGACCCAGTACTTC.